The 23 T cell receptor beta chains in this list originate from one sample, sequenced in a study of blood T cell repertoires in COVID-19. The assay was immunoSEQ multiplex PCR, and TCRdb's table has in-frame clones only and misses some. The sample lists 56,000 or so clones; around 88% were seen once. Material for sequencing was peripheral blood. The receptors were gathered from a woman of 80 years or more with active COVID-19.

This chain links TRBV7-2 with TRBJ2-7; the D gene is possibly TRBD2 (6 bases). Trimming cost V 2 bases and J 3 bases, with 11 bases left between them. Germline CDR1 reads SGHTA; CDR2 reads FQGNSA. The CDR3 sequence is 14 residues long. The CDR3 nucleotides read TGTGCCAGCAGCTTACGGACTATCCACTACGAGCAGTACTTC. As protein: CASSLRTIHYEQYF.

The chain links TRBV7-9 to TRBJ1-6, with D possibly being TRBD1 (6 bases). With 3 bases removed from V and 11 bases from J, the gap between germline ends came to 17 bases. CDR1 and CDR2 from the germline V gene are SEHNR and FQNEAQ (reference sequence). This CDR3 region has 15 residues. The CDR3 region is CASSLDGGRSTPLHF. The DNA for the CDR3 is TGTGCCAGCAGCTTGGACGGGGGGCGGTCAACACCCCTCCACTTT. Complete variable domain (other parts from reference TRBV7-9 and TRBJ1-6): DTGVSQNPRHKITKRGQNVTFRCDPISEHNRLYWYRQTLGQGPEFLTYFQNEAQLEKSRLLSDRFSAERPKGSFSTLEIQRTEQGDSAMYLCASSLDGGRSTPLHFGNGTRLTVT.

This chain connects TRBV11-2 to TRBJ2-1, with D perhaps matching TRBD1 (6 bases). Germline CDR1 reads SGHAT; CDR2 reads FQNNGV. The CDR3 covers 16 residues. Trimming removed 5 bases at V and 0 bases at J, with 14 bases between. CDR3 bases: TGTGCCAGCAGCAAAAGAGGGACAAGCTCCTACAATGAGCAGTTCTTC. Translating gives CASSKRGTSSYNEQFF.

The V call is TRBV3-1 (or the pseudogene TRBV3-2), the J call TRBJ2-7; 8 bases are shared with TRBD1. In germline, CDR1 is LGHDT, CDR2 YNNKEL (reference sequence). V dropped 6 bases and J dropped 4; count of bases not matched to a gene: 8. The CDR3 is 14 amino acids. The CDR3 here is CASSPGTGFYEQYF. The CDR3 bases are TGTGCCAGCAGTCCCGGGACAGGATTTTACGAGCAGTACTTC.

The chain is built from TRBV30 and TRBJ2-5, with 8 bases aligning to TRBD2. The V and J ends lost 4 bases and 2 bases, in that order; junction bases with no gene match: 12. CDR1 and CDR2 (germline): GTSNPN, SVGIG (reference sequence). The CDR3 is 16 amino acids. The chain's CDR3 is CAWTPLGTRAQETQYF. CDR3 nucleotides: TGTGCCTGGACCCCCCTCGGGACTAGGGCACAAGAGACCCAGTACTTC.

The chain uses TRBV29-1 and TRBJ2-1, with 9 bases that match TRBD1. This CDR3 is 17 amino acids long. CDR1 is SQVTM, CDR2 ANQGSEA, per germline. J was trimmed by 1 base and V by 4 bases; bases with no gene match: 11. The CDR3 DNA sequence: TGCAGCGTTGCAAGGACAGGGGACTCCCGTTCCTACAATGAGCAGTTCTTC. Protein product: CSVARTGDSRSYNEQFF.

The chain has TRBV19 and TRBJ1-1, with unresolved D. V was cut by 4 bases and J by 9 bases, with 9 bases left in between. Per the germline V gene, CDR1 is LNHDA and CDR2 is SQIVND (reference sequence). There are 11 residues in the CDR3. CDR3 amino acids: CASSTWEKAFF. The CDR3 nucleotides read TGTGCCAGTAGTACCTGGGAGAAAGCTTTCTTT.

This clone showed up just once. The CDR3 protein is CASSNQQGANSPLHF. The CDR3 DNA reads TGTGCCAGCTCAAATCAACAGGGGGCCAATTCACCCCTCCACTTT. The rearrangement uses TRBV18 and TRBJ1-6; TRBD1 aligns across 9 bases. J lost 7 bases, V lost 5 bases, and 6 bases had no gene match. CDR3 length: 15 residues. Germline V CDR1 and CDR2: KGHSH, LQKENI.

This chain joins TRBV7-6 and TRBJ1-1; D possibly corresponds to TRBD1 (6 bases). The V and J ends lost 1 base and 2 bases respectively, with 8 bases between them. The CDR3 totals 14 residues. Germline V gene lookup returns CDR1 SGHVS and CDR2 FNYEAQ. The CDR3 DNA is TGTGCCAGCAGCTTAGACAGGGCTAACACTGAAGCTTTCTTT. Translated: CASSLDRANTEAFF.

The rearrangement joins TRBV19 to TRBJ2-2; maybe TRBD1 (6 bases). Germline CDR1 LNHDA, CDR2 SQIVND (reference sequence). The CDR3 totals 16 residues. With 5 bases removed from V and 0 bases from J, the gap between germline ends came to 13 bases. The CDR3 protein is CASSPWGRPNTGELFF. DNA of the CDR3: TGTGCCAGTAGTCCTTGGGGGCGGCCGAACACCGGGGAGCTGTTTTTT.

This chain links TRBV28 with TRBJ1-3; maybe TRBD1 (5 bases). V was cut by 1 base and J by 4 bases, with 14 bases left in between. Per germline, CDR1 MDHEN and CDR2 SYDVKM. The CDR3 loop spans 16 amino acids. As DNA, the CDR3 is TGTGCCAGCAGTTTATCTGGCAGGGTGGGGGGAAACACCATATATTTT. It codes for CASSLSGRVGGNTIYF.

CDR3 sequence (DNA): TGTGCCAGCACCCGGACAGGGGGCAAAGGCTACACCTTC. This translates into CASTRTGGKGYTF. V gene TRBV28 combines with J gene TRBJ1-2; TRBD1 aligns across 11 bases. The germline V gene has CDR1 MDHEN and CDR2 SYDVKM. The V gene end was trimmed by 7 bases and the J gene end by 8 bases; junction bases not matched to a gene: 6. The CDR3 consists of 13 residues.

The rearrangement joins TRBV5-1 to TRBJ1-2; TRBD1 aligns across 9 bases. Germline CDR1 reads SGHRS; CDR2 reads YFSETQ. The CDR3 contains 14 residues. The J segment lost 5 bases and the V segment lost 0 bases, leaving 2 bases of the junction unmatched. The CDR3 bases are TGCGCCAGCAGCTTGGGGACAGGGGTATATGGCTACACCTTC. Translating gives CASSLGTGVYGYTF.

This clone was observed a handful of times. The V and J genes are TRBV5-6 and TRBJ1-2, with D tentatively TRBD1 (5 bases). Germline loops: CDR1 SGHDT, CDR2 YYEEEE. The V gene lost 0 bases and the J gene lost 5 bases, with 17 bases spanning the gap. The CDR3 has 16 amino acids. CDR3 residues: CASSLVDEGVEYGYTF. The CDR3 nucleotides read TGTGCCAGCAGCTTGGTTGATGAAGGGGTAGAATATGGCTACACCTTC.

This chain connects TRBV29-1 to TRBJ2-2; 9 nucleotides agree with TRBD2. Germline assignment: CDR1 SQVTM and CDR2 ANQGSEA. CDR3 length: 17 residues. J gave up 1 base and V 6 bases, and 12 bases lay outside the gene matches. CDR3 loop: CSVLNRLADKNTGELFF. The CDR3, as DNA: TGCAGCGTCCTTAACCGACTAGCGGATAAGAACACCGGGGAGCTGTTTTTT.

A single count supports this clone. The CDR3 DNA is TGTGCTAACCGGGCCCAACTAGGGGGGGGCCGGGATACGCAGTATTTT. Residues: CANRAQLGGGRDTQYF. This chain connects TRBV2 to TRBJ2-3, with D possibly matching TRBD2 (7 bases). The germline V gene encodes CDR1 SNHLY and CDR2 FYNNEI. The CDR3 runs 16 residues.

The chain couples TRBV5-1 to TRBJ2-5; no reliable D call. This CDR3 has 14 amino acids. Per germline, CDR1 SGHRS and CDR2 YFSETQ. Trimming took 3 bases from V and 2 from J, leaving 11 bases between them. In DNA, the CDR3 is TGCGCCAGCAGCTCGGTCGCGTTTCAAGAGACCCAGTACTTC. Protein: CASSSVAFQETQYF.

The chain carries TRBV9 and TRBJ2-2, with 7 bases fitting TRBD2. The CDR3 runs 13 residues. Germline lookup yields CDR1 SGDLS and CDR2 YYNGEE. Germline trimming cut 1 base from V and 8 bases from J; bases unmatched to any gene: 2. CDR3 DNA: TGTGCCAGCAGCGTAACTAGCGAGGGGGAGCTGTTTTTT. Translating it yields CASSVTSEGELFF.

This chain connects TRBV7-8 to TRBJ1-1; tentative D call: TRBD1 (6 bases). CDR1 SGHVS and CDR2 FQNEAQ come from the germline V gene. CDR3 length: 14 amino acids. V gave up 6 bases and J gave up 11 bases, with 22 bases separating them. The CDR3 DNA reads as TGTGCCAGCAGTTTACAAGTGGGGGGGCGGAAGGCTTTCTTT. It specifies CASSLQVGGRKAFF. The whole variable domain, filled in from reference TRBV7-8 and TRBJ1-1, reads GAGVSQSPRYKVAKRGQDVALRCDPISGHVSLFWYQQALGQGPEFLTYFQNEAQLDKSGLPSDRFFAERPEGSVSTLKIQRTQQEDSAVYLCASSLQVGGRKAFFGQGTRLTVV.

The chain carries TRBV5-1 and TRBJ2-5; TRBD1 might be the D (6 bases). Germline CDR1 reads SGHRS; CDR2 reads YFSETQ. The germline V and J ends were trimmed by 0 bases and 9 bases, with 21 bases remaining between them. CDR3 size: 16 residues. The CDR3: CASSLAPRQGSTAQYF. DNA of the CDR3: TGCGCCAGCAGCTTGGCCCCTCGCCAGGGGAGTACGGCCCAGTACTTC.

V usage is TRBV15 and J usage is TRBJ2-1; 12 bases line up with TRBD2. The CDR3 loop spans 15 amino acids. J lost 10 bases, V lost 4 bases, and 8 bases had no gene match. The germline V gene encodes CDR1 LNHNV and CDR2 YYDKDF (reference sequence). CDR3: CATSNLAGGPSEQFF. DNA for the CDR3: TGTGCCACCAGCAACCTAGCGGGGGGGCCGTCCGAGCAGTTCTTC.

The chain uses TRBV2 and TRBJ1-1; 8 nucleotides align to TRBD1. Germline-derived CDR1 and CDR2 are SNHLY and FYNNEI. CDR3 length equals 15 residues. Unmatched junction bases numbered 11, after V lost 6 bases and J lost 5 bases. CDR3 sequence (DNA): TGTGCCAGCAGGAGCCGGGGACAGGATAAGACTGAAGCTTTCTTT. It yields the protein CASRSRGQDKTEAFF.

The chain joins TRBV10-3 to TRBJ2-7; TRBD1 might be the D (6 bases). Germline values: CDR1 ENHRY, CDR2 SYGVKD. Trimming took 0 bases from V and 2 from J, leaving 14 bases between them. This CDR3 has 16 residues. CDR3 amino acids: CAISESETGFPYEQYF. For the CDR3, the DNA is TGTGCCATCAGTGAGTCGGAGACAGGCTTTCCCTACGAGCAGTACTTC.